This passage covers 18 T cell receptor beta chains from one sample sequenced in a study of T-cell memory formation after mild COVID-19. TCRdb ran MiXCR on the 5' RACE reads and lists one entry per CDR3 protein. The sample shows around 300,000 distinct CDR3 sequences, more than 15% of them seen only once. Specimen: PBMCs or a T cell subset sorted from them (not recorded which). These TCRs come from a young man who had mild COVID-19 (a few samples of this study predate the infection). Cell type and time point are not known.

The J gene is TRBJ1-1, the V gene TRBV2; TRBD1 aligns across 8 bases. The length of the CDR3 is 13 residues. V trimming: 8 bases; J trimming: 4 bases; junction bases outside the gene matches: 6. In germline, CDR1 is SNHLY, CDR2 FYNNEI. The chain's CDR3 is CASGRGPLTEAFF. CDR3 coding DNA: TGTGCCAGCGGCAGGGGGCCTCTCACTGAAGCTTTCTTT.

V usage is TRBV7-2 and J usage is TRBJ2-5; possible D gene TRBD1, 5 bases. This CDR3 is built from 13 residues. Per the germline V gene, CDR1 is SGHTA and CDR2 is FQGNSA. Between the trimmed V and J ends, which lost 5 bases and 4 bases, there was a span of 11 bases. The CDR3 nucleotides are TGTGCCAGCAGCATGACAGTTAGAGAGACCCAGTACTTC. This gives the protein CASSMTVRETQYF.

The V call is TRBV18, the J call TRBJ1-1; D remains unclear. Trimming removed 8 bases from V and 1 base from J, with 11 bases in between. This CDR3 contains 13 residues. Per germline, CDR1 KGHSH and CDR2 LQKENI. The CDR3 loop is CASVPGRNTEAFF. CDR3 nucleotide sequence: TGTGCCAGCGTACCGGGTCGGAACACTGAAGCTTTCTTT.

The V gene is TRBV7-9, the J gene TRBJ1-2; D is unclear. Germline CDR1 and CDR2: SEHNR and FQNEAQ (reference sequence). The CDR3 extends over 11 amino acids. The germline V and J ends were trimmed by 7 bases and 4 bases, with 7 bases remaining between them. The CDR3 nucleotides are TGTGCCAGCACCATCCCCTATGGCTACACCTTC. Its translation: CASTIPYGYTF.

CDR3 coding DNA: TGTGCCAGCAGTCCTTGGACAGGCCAAGAGACCCAGTACTTC. This encodes CASSPWTGQETQYF. V gene TRBV6-5 combines with J gene TRBJ2-5, with 7 positions matching TRBD1. Per the germline V gene, CDR1 is MNHEY and CDR2 is SVGAGI. J gave up 1 base and V 5 bases, and 4 bases lay outside the gene matches. CDR3 length: 14 amino acids.

The CDR3, as DNA: TGTGCCAGCAGCGTAGGGGTAGGGGGAGAGACCCAGTACTTC. Translated: CASSVGVGGETQYF. The chain recombines TRBV9 with TRBJ2-5, with a tentative D call TRBD1 (6 bases). CDR3 length equals 14 residues. Germline V gene lookup returns CDR1 SGDLS and CDR2 YYNGEE. Trimming removed 0 bases from V and 4 bases from J, with 10 bases in between.

The sample holds many counts of this clonotype. V gene TRBV28 combines with J gene TRBJ1-6; D not certain. Between the trimmed V and J ends, which lost 2 bases and 7 bases, there was a span of 27 bases. There are 20 residues in the CDR3. Germline V gene data show CDR1 as MDHEN and CDR2 as SYDVKM. CDR3 region: CASSLIPPLSTGMGNSPLHF. CDR3 nucleotide sequence: TGTGCCAGCAGTTTAATTCCCCCCCTTAGCACGGGGATGGGGAATTCACCCCTCCACTTT.

The V call is TRBV2, the J call TRBJ2-1; 10 nucleotides match TRBD1. Germline CDR1 SNHLY, CDR2 FYNNEI. The CDR3 covers 13 residues. The V segment lost 5 bases and the J segment 9 bases; nucleotides outside the gene matches: 4. As DNA, the CDR3 is TGTGCCAGCAGTCAGGACAGGGGGGCTGAGCAGTTCTTC. Amino acid sequence: CASSQDRGAEQFF.

This clonotype has a count of ten or more. CDR3 residues: CASSESKGGEKLFF. As DNA, the CDR3 is TGTGCCAGCAGTGAATCAAAGGGAGGGGAAAAACTGTTTTTT. The chain has TRBV25-1 and TRBJ1-4, with unresolved D. V was cut by 1 base and J by 8 bases, with 11 bases left in between. The germline V gene has CDR1 MGHDK and CDR2 SYGVNS. The CDR3 is 14 residues long.

This clonotype was seen just once. This chain joins TRBV5-1 and TRBJ1-5, with D unclear. The V gene lost 3 bases and the J gene lost 7 bases, with 17 bases spanning the gap. CDR3 length equals 15 residues. The germline V gene has CDR1 SGHRS and CDR2 YFSETQ. The CDR3 sequence is CASSSPRQDEQPQHF. DNA of the CDR3: TGCGCCAGCAGCTCCCCCCGGCAGGACGAACAGCCCCAGCATTTT.

This clonotype was observed a few times. V gene TRBV12-3 or TRBV12-4 combines with J gene TRBJ1-5, with D possibly TRBD1 on 5 matching bases. The CDR3 has 15 amino acids. V was cut by 4 bases and J by 0 bases, with 10 bases left in between. The CDR3 loop reads CASSYGRVSNQPQHF. The CDR3, as DNA: TGTGCCAGCAGTTACGGCAGGGTTAGCAATCAGCCCCAGCATTTT.

The V call is TRBV6-1, the J call TRBJ1-1, with TRBD1 identical over 7 bases. Germline V lookup: CDR1 MNHNS, CDR2 SASEGT. Losses at the gene ends were 6 bases for V and 9 bases for J; bases not matched to a gene: 10. The CDR3 contains 13 residues. The CDR3 DNA follows: TGTGCCAGCAGACGACAGGGTGCGCACCAAGCTTTCTTT. This encodes CASRRQGAHQAFF.

This rearrangement joins TRBV3-1 to TRBJ1-1; the D gene is possibly TRBD1 (5 bases). Trimming stripped 0 bases from V and 4 bases from J, with 9 bases between. Germline CDR1 reads LGHDT; CDR2 reads YNNKEL (reference sequence). The CDR3 runs 14 residues. The CDR3 reads CASSQERQGTEAFF. DNA of the CDR3: TGTGCCAGCAGCCAAGAAAGGCAGGGCACTGAAGCTTTCTTT.

The DNA of the CDR3 is TGTGCCAGCAGCCCATTCCTGGATAGCAATCAGCCCCAGCATTTT. Amino acid sequence: CASSPFLDSNQPQHF. The chain carries TRBV7-2 and TRBJ1-5; D gene unclear. CDR3 length equals 15 residues. Trimming pared 5 bases from V and 0 bases from J, leaving 11 bases between. CDR1 is SGHTA and CDR2 is FQGNSA in the germline V gene.

The V gene is TRBV25-1, the J gene TRBJ2-2; D is undetermined. The CDR3 has 14 residues. Trimming removed 6 bases from V and 1 base from J, with 9 bases in between. The V gene's germline CDR1 is MGHDK and CDR2 SYGVNS. CDR3 DNA sequence: TGTGCCAGCAGATCGGCAGGGAACACCGGGGAGCTGTTTTTT. Protein product: CASRSAGNTGELFF. The full variable domain, its missing parts supplied by reference TRBV25-1 and TRBJ2-2, is EADIYQTPRYLVIGTGKKITLECSQTMGHDKMYWYQQDPGMELHLIHYSYGVNSTEKGDLSSESTVSRIRTEHFPLTLESARPSHTSQYLCASRSAGNTGELFFGEGSRLTVL.

This clonotype was seen more than once but under ten times. V gene TRBV29-1 combines with J gene TRBJ1-2; no reliable D call. Trimming shortened V by 2 bases and J by 10 bases, and 11 bases separated the two germline ends. The CDR3 runs 11 residues. Germline assignment: CDR1 SQVTM and CDR2 ANQGSEA. Here the CDR3 DNA reads TGCAGCGTTGAATTTCAGAATCTCTACACCTTC. The encoded protein is CSVEFQNLYTF. Using reference TRBV29-1 and TRBJ1-2 for the parts outside the CDR3, the full variable domain is SAVISQKPSRDICQRGTSLTIQCQVDSQVTMMFWYRQQPGQSLTLIATANQGSEATYESGFVIDKFPISRPNLTFSTLTVSNMSPEDSSIYLCSVEFQNLYTFGSGTRLTVV.

The V gene is TRBV7-8, the J gene TRBJ2-6; 10 bases line up with TRBD1. Germline CDR1 is SGHVS and CDR2 is FQNEAQ. The CDR3 has 21 amino acids. The junction had 16 bases not matched to a gene; V was cut back by 4 bases and J by 1 base. CDR3 loop: CASSSVRTGGIRISGANVLTF. CDR3 nucleotide sequence: TGTGCCAGCAGCTCGGTGCGGACAGGGGGAATTCGGATTTCTGGGGCCAACGTCCTGACTTTC.

This clonotype was recorded at least ten times. The rearrangement joins TRBV30 to TRBJ2-3; TRBD1 aligns across 10 bases. With V trimmed by 5 bases and J by 5 bases, 7 bases remained unmatched. CDR3 size: 14 residues. Per the germline V gene, CDR1 is GTSNPN and CDR2 is SVGIG (reference sequence). The CDR3 DNA reads TGTGCCTGGGCGCGGACAGGGGGAATAGATACGCAGTATTTT. Protein sequence: CAWARTGGIDTQYF.